This record covers a single T cell receptor (beta chain). The antigen remains undetermined. Other nucleotide sequences from this sample produce the same CDR3. Sequencing was performed with immunoSEQ multiplex PCR; in TCRdb, only in-frame clones are kept and a portion is missing. The table lists over 100,000 clones, around 90% of them singletons. These data come from a study of T cell responses to AZD1222 COVID-19 vaccine. Regarding the study as a whole: The study found Spike-specific TCR breadth and depth rose after two AZD1222 doses. None of the repertoires were sampled until the peak T cell response had passed.

With 1 base removed from V and 8 bases from J, the gap between germline ends came to 5 bases. The length of the CDR3 is 11 residues. Germline V gene data show CDR1 as DFQATT and CDR2 as SNEGSKA (reference sequence). The receptor was derived from an adult in good health. This material consisted of peripheral blood, taken on day 0 of MenACWY control vaccination. The chain uses TRBV20-1 and TRBJ1-4; D is uncertain. The CDR3 protein is CSARVREKLFF. In DNA form, the CDR3 reads TGCAGTGCTAGAGTGCGCGAAAAACTGTTTTTT.